These T cell receptor beta chains were read from a single sample in a study of identical twins. Via MiXCR, TCRdb re-called the 5' RACE reads, giving one row per CDR3 protein. Of about 200,000 distinct CDR3 sequences in the sample, roughly 15% are singletons; the top ten hold 40%. The sample was also reused in another study, on T cells expressing NK-cell markers.

The sequenced material came from CD8+ T cells sorted from blood. These receptors were taken from a young woman in good health. The CDR3 runs from the conserved cysteine through the conserved F or W. A D gene is named only where the DNA matches it firmly. Only part of the rows carry a size: once, few, many, or a class if the clone is expanded.

V	J	length	D	size	CDR3	DNA
TRBV2	TRBJ2-7	15	TRBD1	.	CASSDDGQGAYEQYF	TGTGCCAGCAGTGATGATGGGCAGGGGGCCTACGAGCAGTACTTC
TRBV27	TRBJ1-3	14	.	.	CASAPGAAGNTIYF	TGTGCCAGCGCCCCAGGGGCGGCAGGAAACACCATATATTTT
TRBV5-1	TRBJ2-1	16	.	few	CARPTVGTGGVDEQFF	TGCGCCAGGCCTACGGTCGGGACCGGGGGAGTGGATGAGCAGTTCTTC
TRBV9	TRBJ2-7	14	.	few	CASSGDRTSYEQYF	TGTGCCAGCAGCGGCGACAGGACCTCCTACGAGCAGTACTTC
TRBV5-1	TRBJ2-7	13	.	few	CASSVTVGYEQYF	TGCGCCAGCAGCGTGACAGTTGGCTACGAGCAGTACTTC
TRBV27	TRBJ2-7	14	.	.	CASSLRGPIYEQYF	TGTGCCAGCAGTTTGCGGGGACCAATCTACGAGCAGTACTTC
TRBV24-1	TRBJ1-5	13	.	few	CATSKAGDQPQHF	TGTGCCACCAGTAAGGCAGGGGATCAGCCCCAGCATTTT
TRBV7-9	TRBJ2-7	16	.	few	CASSLASAGDSYEQYF	TGTGCCAGCAGCTTAGCTTCAGCGGGTGACTCCTACGAGCAGTACTTC
TRBV9	TRBJ2-1	16	TRBD2	few	CASSAETSGSYNEQFF	TGTGCCAGCAGCGCGGAGACTAGCGGCTCCTACAATGAGCAGTTCTTC
TRBV27	TRBJ1-1	15	.	.	CASSLSMGGYTEAFF	TGTGCCAGCAGTTTATCGATGGGGGGATACACTGAAGCTTTCTTT
TRBV4-3	TRBJ2-7	15	.	few	CASSQGTGLGYEQYF	TGCGCCAGCAGCCAAGGGACGGGTCTAGGGTACGAGCAGTACTTC
TRBV12-3/TRBV12-4	TRBJ2-1	18	TRBD2	.	CASSLLVTSGRPPDEQFF	TGTGCCAGCAGTTTATTGGTAACTAGCGGGAGGCCCCCGGATGAGCAGTTCTTC
TRBV20-1	TRBJ2-5	18	TRBD2	few	CSARSVWASGRVKETQYF	TGCAGTGCTAGAAGTGTATGGGCTAGCGGGAGGGTAAAAGAGACCCAGTACTTC
TRBV2	TRBJ2-1	15	TRBD2	.	CASPTRASGYNEQFF	TGTGCCAGTCCTACTCGGGCTAGCGGATACAATGAGCAGTTCTTC
TRBV19	TRBJ2-2	16	.	few	CASSIGLSLNTGELFF	TGTGCCAGTAGTATTGGACTCTCCTTGAACACCGGGGAGCTGTTTTTT